The 27 T cell receptor beta chains below were found in one sample sequenced in a study of cytomegalovirus exposure and HLA in healthy donors. Researchers ran the PCR with 60 Vbeta and 13 Jbeta primers. The protocol was immunoSEQ multiplex PCR, while the TCRdb copy is restricted to in-frame clones and leaves out a portion. Found here are about 68,000 clones, 75% to 90% of them singletons; the top ten hold 6.5% to 7%. Sequencing was carried out using PBMCs. Every receptor here comes from a human donor in good health.

V and J are TRBV7-3 and TRBJ1-5; D might be TRBD1 (6 bases). Trimming shortened V by 4 bases and J by 2 bases, and 9 bases separated the two germline ends. The CDR3 is made up of 14 amino acids. The germline V gene encodes CDR1 SGHTA and CDR2 FQGTGA. CDR3 DNA sequence: TGTGCCAGCAGCTCGACAGGCGGCAATCAGCCCCAGCATTTT. The encoded protein is CASSSTGGNQPQHF.

The rearrangement uses TRBV7-9 and TRBJ2-7; weak D call: TRBD1 (6 bases). The germline CDR1 and CDR2 sequences are SEHNR and FQNEAQ (reference sequence). The V gene lost 6 bases and the J gene lost 5 bases, with 14 bases spanning the gap. This CDR3 region has 13 residues. CDR3 loop: CASRRPGADEQYF. The CDR3 DNA is TGTGCCAGCAGGCGACCAGGGGCCGACGAGCAGTACTTC.

This clone was observed a handful of times. An end of the junction does not agree with germline; a read error may underlie this. The rearrangement uses TRBV10-3 and TRBJ2-3; 8 nucleotides align to TRBD1. Germline assignment: CDR1 ENHRY and CDR2 SYGVKD. CDR3 size: 12 residues. In nucleotides, the CDR3 is TGTGCCATCAGTGGGTCCGGGACAGGTTTTGATTTT. It specifies CAISGSGTGFDF.

This clone was picked up a small number of times. V usage is TRBV7-3 and J usage is TRBJ1-1; D remains unclear. Deletions cut 1 base from V and 5 bases from J, with 11 bases between. The CDR3 runs to 14 residues. CDR1 is SGHTA and CDR2 is FQGTGA in the germline V gene. The CDR3 loop is CASSLMGPGTEAFF. The CDR3 bases are TGTGCCAGCAGCTTAATGGGTCCGGGGACTGAAGCTTTCTTT. The full variable domain, with the rest looked up from reference TRBV7-3 and TRBJ1-1, is GAGVSQTPSNKVTEKGKYVELRCDPISGHTALYWYRQSLGQGPEFLIYFQGTGAADDSGLPNDRFFAVRPEGSVSTLKIQRTERGDSAVYLCASSLMGPGTEAFFGQGTRLTVV.

The rearrangement uses TRBV6-5 and TRBJ2-5; 8 bases line up with TRBD1. In germline, CDR1 is MNHEY, CDR2 SVGAGI. With 6 bases clipped from V and 4 bases from J, the junction kept 7 bases outside the gene matches. This CDR3 is 14 amino acids long. The CDR3 here is CASSLDRGGETQYF. In nucleotides, the CDR3 is TGTGCCAGCAGCTTAGACAGGGGAGGAGAGACCCAGTACTTC.

This chain links TRBV19 with TRBJ2-2; 11 bases are shared with TRBD2. V shed 10 bases, J shed 5 bases, and the junction held 9 bases outside the gene matches. The CDR3 extends over 15 amino acids. Per the germline V gene, CDR1 is LNHDA and CDR2 is SQIVND (reference sequence). The CDR3 sequence: CATKETSGGTGELFF. In DNA form, the CDR3 reads TGTGCCACAAAGGAAACTAGCGGGGGTACCGGGGAGCTGTTTTTT.

The chain uses TRBV2 and TRBJ1-1; 7 bases are shared with TRBD1. Germline CDR1 and CDR2: SNHLY and FYNNEI. After removal of 7 bases from V and 7 bases from J, the junction contained 12 bases not matched to a gene. There are 14 residues in the CDR3. The CDR3 region has the DNA TGTGCCAGCACCGAAGAGTACAGGGGCAATGAAGCTTTCTTT. Encoded protein: CASTEEYRGNEAFF.

This chain joins TRBV28 and TRBJ1-5; D gene ambiguous. The CDR3 is 13 amino acids. Trimming stripped 7 bases from V and 0 bases from J, with 7 bases between. Germline assignment: CDR1 MDHEN and CDR2 SYDVKM. CDR3 residues: CASNLYSNQPQHF. The CDR3 coding sequence is TGTGCCAGCAACCTCTATAGCAATCAGCCCCAGCATTTT.

On this clone: This specimen includes other DNA sequences encoding the same CDR3. The rearrangement uses TRBV6-5 and TRBJ1-5; 7 bases map to TRBD1. The V and J ends lost 6 bases and 4 bases, in that order; junction bases with no gene match: 9. CDR1 MNHEY and CDR2 SVGAGI come from the germline V gene. This CDR3 has 15 residues. CDR3 residues: CASRRMTGQNQPQHF. CDR3 sequence (DNA): TGTGCCAGCAGAAGAATGACAGGGCAGAATCAGCCCCAGCATTTT.

V and J are TRBV2 and TRBJ1-2, with D possibly TRBD1 on 6 matching bases. The CDR3 has 16 residues. Deletions cut 2 bases from V and 1 base from J, with 14 bases between. Germline V gene data show CDR1 as SNHLY and CDR2 as FYNNEI. In DNA form, the CDR3 reads TGTGCCAGCAGTGAAACAGGGACCCAACTTAACTATGGCTACACCTTC. Its translation: CASSETGTQLNYGYTF.

The chain joins TRBV7-2 to TRBJ2-1, with 13 nucleotides matching TRBD2. Germline values: CDR1 SGHTA, CDR2 FQGNSA. The trim removed 3 bases at V and 7 bases at J, leaving 3 bases unmatched. This CDR3 region has 15 residues. The CDR3, as DNA: TGTGCCAGCAGCTTGGGGACTAGCGGGGAGAATGAGCAGTTCTTC. It specifies CASSLGTSGENEQFF.

The rearrangement uses TRBV7-9 and TRBJ1-4; 7 nucleotides match TRBD1. The CDR3 has 14 amino acids. Germline V gene data show CDR1 as SEHNR and CDR2 as FQNEAQ (reference sequence). Trimming cost V 0 bases and J 7 bases; bases outside gene matches: 2. DNA for the CDR3: TGTGCCAGCAGCTTAGCGGCAGGGGGTGAAAAACTGTTTTTT. Amino acid sequence: CASSLAAGGEKLFF.

The CDR3 DNA follows: TGTGCCAGCAGAGGGGGTAGCGGGGCAACCGGGGAGCTGTTTTTT. Translation: CASRGGSGATGELFF. This chain connects TRBV6-1 to TRBJ2-2; TRBD2 matches 8 bases. CDR1 is MNHNS and CDR2 is SASEGT in the germline V gene. This CDR3 contains 15 residues. V lost 6 bases, J lost 5 bases, and 8 bases stayed unmatched.

CDR3 bases: TGTGCCAGCCAAAAGGGGACAGGGTCTGGAAACACCATATATTTT. Its translation: CASQKGTGSGNTIYF. The chain couples TRBV19 to TRBJ1-3; 9 nucleotides line up with TRBD1. CDR3 length: 15 residues. Germline V gene sequence: CDR1 LNHDA, CDR2 SQIVND (reference sequence). Losses at the gene ends were 9 bases for V and 1 base for J; bases not matched to a gene: 7. Variable domain in full (rest from reference TRBV19 and TRBJ1-3): DGGITQSPKYLFRKEGQNVTLSCEQNLNHDAMYWYRQDPGQGLRLIYYSQIVNDFQKGDIAEGYSVSREKKESFPLTVTSAQKNPTAFYLCASQKGTGSGNTIYFGEGSWLTVV.

With respect to this clone: The junction departs from the called germline gene at one end, perhaps through a read error. The rearrangement uses TRBV7-2 and TRBJ2-6; 10 bases line up with TRBD1. Germline values: CDR1 SGHTA, CDR2 FQGNSA. The CDR3 extends over 17 amino acids. The CDR3, as DNA: TGTGCCAGCAGCTTAGGACAGGGGGCCTTTGGGGCCAACGTCCCGACTTTC. It encodes CASSLGQGAFGANVPTF.

The genes are TRBV28 and TRBJ1-2; no firm D call. The V gene lost 4 bases and the J gene lost 7 bases, with 10 bases spanning the gap. The CDR3 has 12 amino acids. Germline assignment: CDR1 MDHEN and CDR2 SYDVKM. CDR3 loop: CASSSRLSGYTF. CDR3 coding DNA: TGTGCCAGCAGTTCCAGGCTTAGTGGCTACACCTTC.

The chain employs TRBV5-1 and TRBJ2-5; TRBD2 matches at 7 bases. V lost 0 bases, J lost 5 bases, and 4 bases stayed unmatched. The germline V gene has CDR1 SGHRS and CDR2 YFSETQ. This CDR3 contains 14 residues. CDR3 in amino acids: CASSLVGGGETQYF. In DNA, the CDR3 is TGCGCCAGCAGCTTGGTTGGGGGGGGTGAGACCCAGTACTTC.

The rearrangement joins TRBV7-3 to TRBJ2-6; 11 nucleotides align to TRBD2. The germline CDR1 and CDR2 sequences are SGHTA and FQGTGA. V was clipped by 5 bases and J by 0 bases; unmatched bases: 6. This CDR3 contains 18 residues. The CDR3 DNA follows: TGTGCCAGCAGCCGTAGACTAGCGGGGTCCTCTGGGGCCAACGTCCTGACTTTC. Translation gives CASSRRLAGSSGANVLTF.

The chain employs TRBV6-1 and TRBJ2-7; 7 bases map to TRBD1. Germline V gene lookup returns CDR1 MNHNS and CDR2 SASEGT. This CDR3 has 12 amino acids. After removal of 6 bases from V and 12 bases from J, the junction contained 11 bases not matched to a gene. CDR3 in DNA: TGTGCCAGCAGGGGAGATTCGGGACAGTCGTACTTC. This translates into CASRGDSGQSYF.

This clone was detected a few times. The chain uses TRBV30 and TRBJ1-1; weak D call: TRBD1 (6 bases). In germline, CDR1 is GTSNPN, CDR2 SVGIG (reference sequence). V lost 8 bases and J lost 1, with 17 bases in between. This CDR3 is 14 amino acids long. Written as DNA, the CDR3 is TGTGCCGGCCTGTCAGGGGAAAGGAACACTGAAGCTTTCTTT. Amino acid sequence: CAGLSGERNTEAFF.

The chain combines TRBV7-3 with TRBJ2-1; 9 positions agree with TRBD2. This CDR3 contains 14 residues. The junction had 4 bases not matched to a gene; V was cut back by 1 base and J by 9 bases. Germline V gives CDR1 SGHTA, CDR2 FQGTGA. CDR3 residues: CASSLRRGGSEQFF. As DNA, the CDR3 is TGTGCCAGCAGCTTAAGGCGGGGGGGTAGTGAGCAGTTCTTC.

The chain joins TRBV5-6 to TRBJ1-1; 7 bases match TRBD1. Losses at the gene ends were 4 bases for V and 7 bases for J; bases not matched to a gene: 10. There are 14 residues in the CDR3. Germline CDR1 reads SGHDT; CDR2 reads YYEEEE. CDR3 in DNA: TGTGCCAGCAGCGGCAGGGGGATAGGGAGTGAAGCTTTCTTT. Translation gives CASSGRGIGSEAFF.

The chain is built from TRBV6-1 and TRBJ2-7, with 7 bases that match TRBD1. The CDR3 is made up of 15 amino acids. V gave up 6 bases and J gave up 7 bases; unmatched junction bases: 15. CDR1 and CDR2 (germline): MNHNS, SASEGT. CDR3 DNA: TGTGCCAGCAGCCCGGGACAGTGGTTTTTGTTGGAGCAGTACTTC. The encoded protein is CASSPGQWFLLEQYF.

The CDR3 spells CASSANLAGGTDTQYF. In DNA form, the CDR3 reads TGTGCCAGCAGCGCTAATCTAGCGGGGGGCACAGATACGCAGTATTTT. The rearrangement joins TRBV7-3 to TRBJ2-3, with TRBD2 matching over 10 bases. The J segment lost 1 base and the V segment lost 5 bases, leaving 6 bases of the junction unmatched. Germline CDR1 reads SGHTA; CDR2 reads FQGTGA. The CDR3 runs to 16 residues.

The chain uses TRBV5-1 and TRBJ1-1; no clear D gene. Trimming took off 2 bases at V and 3 bases at J, with 8 bases between the two ends. In germline, CDR1 is SGHRS, CDR2 YFSETQ. The CDR3 length is 13 residues. CDR3 sequence (DNA): TGCGCCAGCAGCTTTTCGGAGGACACTGAAGCTTTCTTT. Translated: CASSFSEDTEAFF.

This clone was found once. This rearrangement joins TRBV7-2 to TRBJ2-7; 9 bases line up with TRBD1. The CDR3 runs to 14 residues. With 5 bases clipped from V and 0 bases from J, the junction kept 2 bases outside the gene matches. Germline loops: CDR1 SGHTA, CDR2 FQGNSA. The CDR3: CASSLTGGSYEQYF. CDR3 nucleotide sequence: TGTGCCAGCAGCCTGACAGGGGGCTCCTACGAGCAGTACTTC. The complete variable domain, with remaining parts taken from reference TRBV7-2 and TRBJ2-7, reads GAGVSQSPSNKVTEKGKDVELRCDPISGHTALYWYRQSLGQGLEFLIYFQGNSAPDKSGLPSDRFSAERTGGSVSTLTIQRTQQEDSAVYLCASSLTGGSYEQYFGPGTRLTVT.

This chain links TRBV7-2 with TRBJ2-5, with 8 bases lining up with TRBD2. The CDR3 is 15 amino acids. V gave up 2 bases and J gave up 1 base; unmatched junction bases: 3. CDR1 is SGHTA and CDR2 is FQGNSA in the germline V gene. Here the CDR3 reads CASSLTGGLQETQYF. CDR3 nucleotides: TGTGCCAGCAGCTTAACGGGGGGGCTCCAAGAGACCCAGTACTTC. The full variable domain, rest sourced from reference TRBV7-2 and TRBJ2-5, is GAGVSQSPSNKVTEKGKDVELRCDPISGHTALYWYRQSLGQGLEFLIYFQGNSAPDKSGLPSDRFSAERTGGSVSTLTIQRTQQEDSAVYLCASSLTGGLQETQYFGPGTRLLVL.